This T cell receptor beta chain derives from a study of response to subunit inactivated influenza vaccine. TCRdb reprocessed the RT-PCR reads via MiXCR and lists one record per CDR3 protein. The table has more than 400,000 distinct CDR3 sequences, less than 7.5% seen once; the top ten hold 10% to 15%. In its sample, this clonotype was seen many times. The clonotype comes from a man in his fifties or sixties who received an inactivated influenza vaccine. Sequencing was performed on PBMCs from blood, taken less than 30 months after vaccination.

Here the CDR3 DNA reads TGTGCCAGCAGCGTAGGGTCAGGGGGCGAGCAAGAGACCCAGTACTTC. Its translation is CASSVGSGGEQETQYF. V and J are TRBV9 and TRBJ2-5; 8 bases match TRBD1. The CDR3 is made up of 16 amino acids. In germline, CDR1 is SGDLS, CDR2 YYNGEE. With V trimmed by 0 bases and J by 2 bases, 6 bases remained unmatched.